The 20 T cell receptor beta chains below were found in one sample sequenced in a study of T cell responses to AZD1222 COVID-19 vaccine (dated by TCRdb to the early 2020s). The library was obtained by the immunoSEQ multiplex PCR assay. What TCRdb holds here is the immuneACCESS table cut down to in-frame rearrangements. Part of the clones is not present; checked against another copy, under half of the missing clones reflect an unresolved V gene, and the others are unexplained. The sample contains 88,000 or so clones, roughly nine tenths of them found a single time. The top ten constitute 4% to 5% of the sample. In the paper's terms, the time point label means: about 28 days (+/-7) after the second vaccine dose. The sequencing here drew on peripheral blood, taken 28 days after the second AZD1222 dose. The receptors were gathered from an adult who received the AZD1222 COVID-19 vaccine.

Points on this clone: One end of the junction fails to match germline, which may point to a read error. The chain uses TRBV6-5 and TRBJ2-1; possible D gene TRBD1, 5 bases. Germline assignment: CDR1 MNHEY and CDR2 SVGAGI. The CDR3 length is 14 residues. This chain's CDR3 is CASRDGAPLNQQFF. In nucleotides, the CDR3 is TGTGCCAGCAGGGATGGGGCCCCCCTCAATCAGCAGTTCTTC.

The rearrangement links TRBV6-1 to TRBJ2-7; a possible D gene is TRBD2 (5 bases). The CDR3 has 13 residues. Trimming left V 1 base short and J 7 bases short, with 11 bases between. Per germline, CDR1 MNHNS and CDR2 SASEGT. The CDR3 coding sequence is TGTGCCAGCAGTGAAGTGGCAGCGGTTGAGCAGTACTTC. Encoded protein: CASSEVAAVEQYF.

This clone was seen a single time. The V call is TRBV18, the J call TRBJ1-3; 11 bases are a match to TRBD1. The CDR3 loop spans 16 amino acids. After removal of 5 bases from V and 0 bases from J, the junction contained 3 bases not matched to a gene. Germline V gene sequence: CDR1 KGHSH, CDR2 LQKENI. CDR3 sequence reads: CASSTGTGGSGNTIYF. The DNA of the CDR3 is TGTGCCAGCTCAACAGGGACAGGGGGCTCTGGAAACACCATATATTTT.

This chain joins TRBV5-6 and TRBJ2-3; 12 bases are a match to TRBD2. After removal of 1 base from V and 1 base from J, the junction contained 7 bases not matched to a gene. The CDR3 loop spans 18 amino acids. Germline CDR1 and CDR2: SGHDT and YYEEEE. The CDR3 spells CASSLMTSGGGGTDTQYF. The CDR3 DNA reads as TGTGCCAGCAGCTTGATGACTAGCGGGGGAGGCGGCACAGATACGCAGTATTTT. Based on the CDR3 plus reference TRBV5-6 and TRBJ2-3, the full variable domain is DAGVTQSPTHLIKTRGQQVTLRCSPKSGHDTVSWYQQALGQGPQFIFQYYEEEERQRGNFPDRFSGHQFPNYSSELNVNALLLGDSALYLCASSLMTSGGGGTDTQYFGPGTRLTVL.

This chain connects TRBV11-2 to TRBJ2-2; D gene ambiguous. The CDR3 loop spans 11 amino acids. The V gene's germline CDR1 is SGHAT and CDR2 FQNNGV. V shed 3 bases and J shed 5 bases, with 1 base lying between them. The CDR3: CASSLTGELFF. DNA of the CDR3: TGTGCCAGCAGCTTGACCGGGGAGCTGTTTTTT.

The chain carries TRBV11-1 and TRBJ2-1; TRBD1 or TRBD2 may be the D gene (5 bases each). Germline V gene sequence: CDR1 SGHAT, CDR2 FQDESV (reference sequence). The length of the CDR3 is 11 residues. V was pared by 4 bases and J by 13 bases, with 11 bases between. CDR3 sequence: CASSSGTYQFF. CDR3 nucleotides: TGTGCCAGCAGCTCCGGGACGTATCAGTTCTTC.

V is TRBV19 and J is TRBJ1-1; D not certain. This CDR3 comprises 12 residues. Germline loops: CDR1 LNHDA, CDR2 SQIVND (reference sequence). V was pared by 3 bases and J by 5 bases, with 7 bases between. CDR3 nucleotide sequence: TGTGCCAGTAGTATGCGGGGTACTGAAGCTTTCTTT. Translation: CASSMRGTEAFF.

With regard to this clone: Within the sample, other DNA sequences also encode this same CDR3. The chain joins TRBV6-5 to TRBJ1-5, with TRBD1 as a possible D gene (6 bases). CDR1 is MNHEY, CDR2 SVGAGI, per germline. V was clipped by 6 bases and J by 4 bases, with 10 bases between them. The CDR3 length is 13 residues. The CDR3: CASRRQVNQPQHF. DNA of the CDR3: TGTGCCAGCAGACGACAGGTAAATCAGCCCCAGCATTTT.

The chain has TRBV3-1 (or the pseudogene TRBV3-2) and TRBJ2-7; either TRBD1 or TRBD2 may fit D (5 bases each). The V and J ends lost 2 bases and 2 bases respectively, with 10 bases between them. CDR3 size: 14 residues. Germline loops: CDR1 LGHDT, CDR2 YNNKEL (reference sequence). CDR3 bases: TGTGCCAGCAGCCAAAACCCGGGGCCCTACGAGCAGTACTTC. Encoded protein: CASSQNPGPYEQYF.

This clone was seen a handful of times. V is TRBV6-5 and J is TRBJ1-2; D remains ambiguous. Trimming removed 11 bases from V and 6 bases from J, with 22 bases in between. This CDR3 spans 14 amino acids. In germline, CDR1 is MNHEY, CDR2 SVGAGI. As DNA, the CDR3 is TGTGCCTGCCGGGATAGGAGTAAGGCGGATGGCTACACCTTC. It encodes CACRDRSKADGYTF.

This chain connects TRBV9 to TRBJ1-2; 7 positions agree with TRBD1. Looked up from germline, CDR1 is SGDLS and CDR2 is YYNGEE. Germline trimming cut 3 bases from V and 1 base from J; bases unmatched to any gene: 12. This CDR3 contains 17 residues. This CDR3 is CASSAPGDSTFNYGYTF. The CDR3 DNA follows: TGTGCCAGCAGCGCACCCGGGGACAGCACTTTTAACTATGGCTACACCTTC.

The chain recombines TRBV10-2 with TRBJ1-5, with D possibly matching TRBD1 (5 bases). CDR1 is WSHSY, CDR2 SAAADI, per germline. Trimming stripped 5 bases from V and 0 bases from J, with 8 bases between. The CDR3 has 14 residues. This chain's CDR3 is CASSSGTSNQPQHF. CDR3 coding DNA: TGCGCCAGCAGTAGCGGGACTAGCAATCAGCCCCAGCATTTT.

Here the CDR3 reads CASTRDRGQGYTF. Here the CDR3 DNA reads TGTGCCAGTACTAGGGACAGGGGGCAAGGCTACACCTTC. This rearrangement joins TRBV19 to TRBJ1-2; 12 bases align to TRBD1. This CDR3 comprises 13 residues. J gave up 8 bases and V 7 bases, and 5 bases lay outside the gene matches. Germline V gene lookup returns CDR1 LNHDA and CDR2 SQIVND (reference sequence).

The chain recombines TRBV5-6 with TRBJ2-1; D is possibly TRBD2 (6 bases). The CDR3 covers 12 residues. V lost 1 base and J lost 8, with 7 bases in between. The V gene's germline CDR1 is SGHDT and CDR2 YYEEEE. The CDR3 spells CASSLWGDEQFF. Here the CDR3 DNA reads TGTGCCAGCAGCTTGTGGGGGGATGAGCAGTTCTTC.

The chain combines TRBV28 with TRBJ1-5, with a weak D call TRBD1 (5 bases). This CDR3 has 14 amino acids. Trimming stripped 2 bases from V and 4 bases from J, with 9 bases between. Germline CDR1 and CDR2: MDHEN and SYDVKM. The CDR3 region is CASSLTRANQPQHF. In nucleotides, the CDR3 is TGTGCCAGCAGTTTAACCAGGGCAAATCAGCCCCAGCATTTT.

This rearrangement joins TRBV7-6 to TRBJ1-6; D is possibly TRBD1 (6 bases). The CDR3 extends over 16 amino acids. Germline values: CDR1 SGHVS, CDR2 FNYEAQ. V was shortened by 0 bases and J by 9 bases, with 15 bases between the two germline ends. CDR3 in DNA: TGTGCCAGCAGCTTAGCCGCGGGTCAGGGGACTTCACCCCTCCACTTT. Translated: CASSLAAGQGTSPLHF.

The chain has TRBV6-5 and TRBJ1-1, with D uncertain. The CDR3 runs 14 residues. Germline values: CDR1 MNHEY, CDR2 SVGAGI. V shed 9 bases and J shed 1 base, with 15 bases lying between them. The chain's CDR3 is CASVRRGGNTEAFF. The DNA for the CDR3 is TGTGCCAGTGTGAGGCGAGGCGGGAACACTGAAGCTTTCTTT.

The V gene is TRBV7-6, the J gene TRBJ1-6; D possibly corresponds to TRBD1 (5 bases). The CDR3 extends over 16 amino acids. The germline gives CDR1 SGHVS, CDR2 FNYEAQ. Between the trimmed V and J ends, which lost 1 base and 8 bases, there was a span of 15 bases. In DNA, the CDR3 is TGTGCCAGCAGCTTAGGACCTGGGGCGGTAGATTCACCCCTCCACTTT. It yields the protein CASSLGPGAVDSPLHF.

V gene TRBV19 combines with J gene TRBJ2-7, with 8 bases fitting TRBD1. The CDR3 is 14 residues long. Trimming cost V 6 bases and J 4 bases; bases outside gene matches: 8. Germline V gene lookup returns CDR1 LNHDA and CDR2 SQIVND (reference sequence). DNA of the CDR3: TGTGCCAGTAGCCGGACAGGGAGCCCTTACGAGCAGTACTTC. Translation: CASSRTGSPYEQYF.

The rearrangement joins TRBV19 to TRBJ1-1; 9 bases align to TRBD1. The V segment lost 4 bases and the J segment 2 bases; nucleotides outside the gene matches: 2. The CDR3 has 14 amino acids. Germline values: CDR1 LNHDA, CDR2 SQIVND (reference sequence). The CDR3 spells CASSTGQGNTEAFF. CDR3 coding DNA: TGTGCCAGTAGTACGGGACAGGGAAACACTGAAGCTTTCTTT.